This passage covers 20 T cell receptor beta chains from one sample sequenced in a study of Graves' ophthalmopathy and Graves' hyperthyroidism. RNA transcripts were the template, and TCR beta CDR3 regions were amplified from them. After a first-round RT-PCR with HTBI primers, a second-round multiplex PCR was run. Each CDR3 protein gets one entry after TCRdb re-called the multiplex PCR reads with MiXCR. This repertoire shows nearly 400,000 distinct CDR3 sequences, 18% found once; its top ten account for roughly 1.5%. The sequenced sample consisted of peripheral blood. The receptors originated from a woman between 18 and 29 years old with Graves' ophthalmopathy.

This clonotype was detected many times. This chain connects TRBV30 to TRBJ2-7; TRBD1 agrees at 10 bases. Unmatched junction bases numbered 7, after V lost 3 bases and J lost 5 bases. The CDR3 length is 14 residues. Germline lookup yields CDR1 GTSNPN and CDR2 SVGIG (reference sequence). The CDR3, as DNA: TGTGCCTGGAGCAGGGACAGGGGTCTAAACGAGCAGTACTTC. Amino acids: CAWSRDRGLNEQYF.

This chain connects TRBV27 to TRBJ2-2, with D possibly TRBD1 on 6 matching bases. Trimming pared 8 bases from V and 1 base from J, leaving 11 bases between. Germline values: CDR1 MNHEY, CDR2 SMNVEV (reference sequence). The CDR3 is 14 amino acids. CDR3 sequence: CASDRSWNTGELFF. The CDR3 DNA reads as TGTGCCAGCGACAGGTCATGGAACACCGGGGAGCTGTTTTTT.

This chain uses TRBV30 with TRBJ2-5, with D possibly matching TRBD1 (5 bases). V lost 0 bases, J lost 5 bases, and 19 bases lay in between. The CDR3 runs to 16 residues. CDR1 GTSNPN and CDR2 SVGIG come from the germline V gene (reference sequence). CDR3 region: CAWSVFNARARETQYF. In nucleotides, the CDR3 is TGTGCCTGGAGTGTGTTCAATGCCAGGGCAAGGGAGACCCAGTACTTC. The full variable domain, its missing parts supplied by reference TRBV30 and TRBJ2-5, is SQTIHQWPATLVQPVGSPLSLECTVEGTSNPNLYWYRQAAGRGLQLLFYSVGIGQISSEVPQNLSASRPQDRQFILSSKKLLLSDSGFYLCAWSVFNARARETQYFGPGTRLLVL.

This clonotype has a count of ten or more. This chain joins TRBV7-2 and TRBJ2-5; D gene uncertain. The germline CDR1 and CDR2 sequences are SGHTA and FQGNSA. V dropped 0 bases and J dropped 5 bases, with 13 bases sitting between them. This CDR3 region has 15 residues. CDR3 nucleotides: TGTGCCAGCAGCTTAGCGTCGGCTGTCCGGGAGACCCAGTACTTC. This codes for CASSLASAVRETQYF.

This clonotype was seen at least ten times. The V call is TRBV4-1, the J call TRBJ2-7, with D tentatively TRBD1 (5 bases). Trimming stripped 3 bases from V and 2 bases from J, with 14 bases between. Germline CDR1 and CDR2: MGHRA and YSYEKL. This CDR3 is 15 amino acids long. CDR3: CASSQRERGAYEQYF. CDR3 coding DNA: TGCGCCAGCAGCCAGCGCGAAAGGGGTGCCTACGAGCAGTACTTC.

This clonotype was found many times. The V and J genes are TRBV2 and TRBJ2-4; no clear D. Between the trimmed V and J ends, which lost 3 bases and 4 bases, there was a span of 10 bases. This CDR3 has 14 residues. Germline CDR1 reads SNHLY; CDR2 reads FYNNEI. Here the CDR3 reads CASSEAIPKNIQYF. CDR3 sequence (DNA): TGTGCCAGCAGTGAGGCTATTCCTAAAAACATTCAGTACTTC.

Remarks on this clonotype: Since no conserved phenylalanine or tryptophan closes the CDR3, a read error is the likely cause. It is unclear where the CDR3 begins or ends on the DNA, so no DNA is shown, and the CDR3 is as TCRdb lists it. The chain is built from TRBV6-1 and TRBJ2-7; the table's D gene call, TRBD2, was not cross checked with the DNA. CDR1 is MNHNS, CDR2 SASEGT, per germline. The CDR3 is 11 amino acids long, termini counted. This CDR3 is CASSLASGLAG.

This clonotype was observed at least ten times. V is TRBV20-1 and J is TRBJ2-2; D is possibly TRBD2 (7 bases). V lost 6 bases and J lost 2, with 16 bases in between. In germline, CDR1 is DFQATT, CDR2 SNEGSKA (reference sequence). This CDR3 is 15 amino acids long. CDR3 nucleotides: TGCAGTGCCGAGAGGGGGGGGCCAAACACCGGGGAGCTGTTTTTT. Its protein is CSAERGGPNTGELFF.

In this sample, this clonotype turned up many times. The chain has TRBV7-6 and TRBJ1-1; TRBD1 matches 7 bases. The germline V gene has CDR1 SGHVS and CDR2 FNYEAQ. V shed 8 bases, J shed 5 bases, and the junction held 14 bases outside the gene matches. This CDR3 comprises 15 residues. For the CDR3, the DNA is TGTGCCAGCTTAAGAGGGGGGGACAGCTGGACTGAAGCTTTCTTT. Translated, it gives CASLRGGDSWTEAFF.

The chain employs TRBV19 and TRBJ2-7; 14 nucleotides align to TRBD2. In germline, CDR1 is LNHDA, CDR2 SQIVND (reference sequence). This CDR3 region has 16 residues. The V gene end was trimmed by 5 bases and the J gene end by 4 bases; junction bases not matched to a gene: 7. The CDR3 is CASSRSGTSGRYEQYF. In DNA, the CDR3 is TGTGCCAGTAGTCGATCGGGGACTAGCGGGAGATACGAGCAGTACTTC.

CDR3 in amino acids: CASRDTRGGYTF. The CDR3 coding sequence is TGTGCCAGCAGAGATACTCGGGGTGGCTACACCTTC. The chain recombines TRBV6-1 with TRBJ1-2, with D uncertain. V dropped 6 bases and J dropped 7 bases, with 12 bases sitting between them. Germline V CDR1 and CDR2: MNHNS, SASEGT. This CDR3 is built from 12 residues.

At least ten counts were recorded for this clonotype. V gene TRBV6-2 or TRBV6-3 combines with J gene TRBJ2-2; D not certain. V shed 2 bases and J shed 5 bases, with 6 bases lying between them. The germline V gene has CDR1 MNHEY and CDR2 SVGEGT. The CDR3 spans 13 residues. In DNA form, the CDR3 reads TGTGCCAGCAGTTACATGCCTACCGGGGAGCTGTTTTTT. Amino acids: CASSYMPTGELFF.

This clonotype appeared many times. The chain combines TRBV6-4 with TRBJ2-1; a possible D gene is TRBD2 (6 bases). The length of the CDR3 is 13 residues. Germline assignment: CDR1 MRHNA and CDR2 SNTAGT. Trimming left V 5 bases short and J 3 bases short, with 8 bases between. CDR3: CASSHGGYNEQFF. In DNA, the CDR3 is TGTGCCAGCAGTCACGGGGGCTACAATGAGCAGTTCTTC.

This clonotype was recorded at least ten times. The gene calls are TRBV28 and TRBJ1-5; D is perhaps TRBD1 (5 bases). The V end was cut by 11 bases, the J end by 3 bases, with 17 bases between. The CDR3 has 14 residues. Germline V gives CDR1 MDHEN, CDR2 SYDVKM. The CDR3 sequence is CAAKGETDNQPQHF. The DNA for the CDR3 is TGTGCCGCGAAAGGGGAGACAGACAATCAGCCCCAGCATTTT.

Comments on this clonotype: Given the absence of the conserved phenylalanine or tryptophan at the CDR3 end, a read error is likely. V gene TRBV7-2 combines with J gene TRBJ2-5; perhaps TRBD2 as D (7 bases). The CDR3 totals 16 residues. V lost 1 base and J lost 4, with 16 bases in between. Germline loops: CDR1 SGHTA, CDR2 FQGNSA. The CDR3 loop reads CASSLGGGGRGETQYL. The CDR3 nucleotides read TGTGCCAGCAGCTTAGGAGGGGGGGGGCGTGGAGAGACCCAGTACCTC.

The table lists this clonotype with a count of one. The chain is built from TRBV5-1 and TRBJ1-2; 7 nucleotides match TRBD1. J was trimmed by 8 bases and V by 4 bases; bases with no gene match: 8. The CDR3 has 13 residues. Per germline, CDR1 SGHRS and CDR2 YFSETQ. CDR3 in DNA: TGCGCCAGCAGCACGACAGGGCTCTGGGGCTACACCTTC. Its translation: CASSTTGLWGYTF. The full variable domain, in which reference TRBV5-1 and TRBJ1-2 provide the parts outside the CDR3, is KAGVTQTPRYLIKTRGQQVTLSCSPISGHRSVSWYQQTPGQGLQFLFEYFSETQRNKGNFPGRFSGRQFSNSRSEMNVSTLELGDSALYLCASSTTGLWGYTFGSGTRLTVV.

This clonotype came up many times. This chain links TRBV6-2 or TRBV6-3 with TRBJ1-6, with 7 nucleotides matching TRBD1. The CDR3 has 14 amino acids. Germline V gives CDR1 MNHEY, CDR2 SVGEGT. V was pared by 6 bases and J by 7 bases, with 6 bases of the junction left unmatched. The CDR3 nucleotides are TGTGCCAGCAGGAATCCGACAGGGAATTCACCCCTCCACTTT. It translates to CASRNPTGNSPLHF.

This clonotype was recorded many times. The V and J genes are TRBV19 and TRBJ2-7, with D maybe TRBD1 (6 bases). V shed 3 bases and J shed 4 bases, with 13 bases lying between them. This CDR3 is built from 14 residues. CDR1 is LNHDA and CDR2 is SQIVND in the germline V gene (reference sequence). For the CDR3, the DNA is TGTGCCAGTAGTATTAGAGGGACAACATACGAGCAGTACTTC. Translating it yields CASSIRGTTYEQYF.

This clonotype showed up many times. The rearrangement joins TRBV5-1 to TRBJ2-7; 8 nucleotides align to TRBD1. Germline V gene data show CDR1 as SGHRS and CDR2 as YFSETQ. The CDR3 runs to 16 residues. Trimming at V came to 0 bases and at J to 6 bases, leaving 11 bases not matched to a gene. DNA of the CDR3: TGCGCCAGCAGCTTGGGGGGGACAGGCCTGGGGAGCGAGCAGTACTTC. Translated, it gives CASSLGGTGLGSEQYF.

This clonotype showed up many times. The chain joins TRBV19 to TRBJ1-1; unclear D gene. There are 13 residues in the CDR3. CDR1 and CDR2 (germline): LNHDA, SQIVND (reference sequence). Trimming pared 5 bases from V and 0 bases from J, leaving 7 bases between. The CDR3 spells CASSADLNTEAFF. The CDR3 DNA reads TGTGCCAGTAGTGCCGACTTGAACACTGAAGCTTTCTTT.